These 3 T cell receptor beta chains were sequenced from one sample in a study of control samples from healthy donors and cancer patients. Sequencing was performed with immunoSEQ multiplex PCR; in TCRdb, only in-frame clones are kept and a portion is missing. The sample includes roughly 90,000 clones, 85% to 90% of them seen just once. The sample comprised PBMCs. Receptors originate from a woman between 50 and 59 years old with colorectal cancer.

V usage is TRBV7-2 and J usage is TRBJ1-6; D is perhaps TRBD1 (5 bases). Germline V gene sequence: CDR1 SGHTA, CDR2 FQGNSA. The ends were cut back, 6 bases at V and 7 bases at J, with 16 bases in the middle. This CDR3 is 15 amino acids long. The DNA for the CDR3 is TGTGCCAGCAGACGTAGACAGTCTATGAATTCACCCCTCCACTTT. Encoded protein: CASRRRQSMNSPLHF.

The sample holds one count of this clone. The chain employs TRBV12-3 or TRBV12-4 and TRBJ2-5; D perhaps matches TRBD1 (7 bases). This CDR3 comprises 13 residues. Trimming took off 6 bases at V and 5 bases at J, with 13 bases between the two ends. DNA for the CDR3: TGTGCCAGCAGCCGCGCAGGGGGGGAGACCCAGTACTTC. It specifies CASSRAGGETQYF.

This clone was counted once. The CDR3 reads CSVVRDRGYNTEAFF. The DNA for the CDR3 is TGCAGCGTTGTCCGGGACAGGGGATACAACACTGAAGCTTTCTTT. This chain uses TRBV29-1 with TRBJ1-1, with 10 bases lining up with TRBD1. V lost 4 bases and J lost 2; bases outside the gene matches: 7. Germline loops: CDR1 SQVTM, CDR2 ANQGSEA. The CDR3 spans 15 residues. Combining the CDR3 with reference TRBV29-1 and TRBJ1-1 gives the whole variable domain SAVISQKPSRDICQRGTSLTIQCQVDSQVTMMFWYRQQPGQSLTLIATANQGSEATYESGFVIDKFPISRPNLTFSTLTVSNMSPEDSSIYLCSVVRDRGYNTEAFFGQGTRLTVV.